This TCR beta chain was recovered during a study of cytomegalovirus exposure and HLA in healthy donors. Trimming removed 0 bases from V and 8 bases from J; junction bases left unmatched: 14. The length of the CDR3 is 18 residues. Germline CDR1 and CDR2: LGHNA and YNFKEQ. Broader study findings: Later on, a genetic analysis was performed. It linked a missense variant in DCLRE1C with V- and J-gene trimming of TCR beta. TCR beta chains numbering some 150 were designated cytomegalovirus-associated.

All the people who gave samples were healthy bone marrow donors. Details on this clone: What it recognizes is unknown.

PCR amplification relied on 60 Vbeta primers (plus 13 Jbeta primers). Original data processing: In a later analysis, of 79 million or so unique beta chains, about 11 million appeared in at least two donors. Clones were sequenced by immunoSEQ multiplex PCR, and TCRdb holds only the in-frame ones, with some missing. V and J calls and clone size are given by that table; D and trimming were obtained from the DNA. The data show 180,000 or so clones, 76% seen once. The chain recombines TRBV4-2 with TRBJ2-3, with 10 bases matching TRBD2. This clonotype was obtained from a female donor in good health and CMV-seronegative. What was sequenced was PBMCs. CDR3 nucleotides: TGTGCCAGCAGCCAAGATAGGCGGAGCGGGGGGGCTAGGCGTACGCAGTATTTT. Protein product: CASSQDRRSGGARRTQYF.